This T cell receptor beta chain was recorded in a study of Graves' ophthalmopathy and Graves' hyperthyroidism. As for the study in general: Researchers classed hyperthyroidism as stable given no ophthalmopathy within 18 months of follow-up.

This clonotype was seen at least ten times. CDR1 KGHDR and CDR2 SFDVKD come from the germline V gene. This CDR3 is built from 15 residues. V lost 5 bases and J 4 bases, leaving 16 bases between the germline ends. Amplification of TCR beta CDR3 regions used RNA transcripts. Investigators did first-round RT-PCR with HTBI primers, then second-round multiplex PCR. TCRdb called the multiplex PCR reads again in MiXCR, with one record for every CDR3 protein. The repertoire holds around 1.1 million distinct CDR3 sequences, with around a third as singletons. Participants with hyperthyroidism, aged 18 to 65, were newly diagnosed with under 2 months' duration.

The chain is built from TRBV24-1 and TRBJ2-5; perhaps D is TRBD1 or TRBD2 (6 bases each). The TCR sequence derives from an adult man with Graves' hyperthyroidism. The specimen was peripheral blood or thyroid tissue (not recorded which). In DNA form, the CDR3 reads TGTGCCACCAGTGCCGGCGACAGGCGGGGAGAGACCCAGTACTTC. Protein product: CATSAGDRRGETQYF.